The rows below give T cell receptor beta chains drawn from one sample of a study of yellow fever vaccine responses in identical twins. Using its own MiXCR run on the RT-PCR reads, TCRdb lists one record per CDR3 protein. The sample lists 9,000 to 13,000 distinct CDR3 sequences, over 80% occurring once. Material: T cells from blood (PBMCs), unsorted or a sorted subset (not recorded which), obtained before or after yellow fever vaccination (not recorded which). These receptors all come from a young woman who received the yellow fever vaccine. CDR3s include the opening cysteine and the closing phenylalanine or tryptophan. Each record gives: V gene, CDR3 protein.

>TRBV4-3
CASSPRLSSQETQYF
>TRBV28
CASSFSDRSNIQYF
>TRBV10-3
CAISESGRANTGELFF
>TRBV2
CASKENNSPLHF
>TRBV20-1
CSAIPPANTEAFF
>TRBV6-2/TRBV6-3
CASSYWTGGTEAFF
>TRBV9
CASNEGGMGYEQYF
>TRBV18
CASSLLTRDRGNEKLFF
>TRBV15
CATSSRDRGQETQYF
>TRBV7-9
CASSLGSGRETQYF
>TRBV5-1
CASSLSGGEGYTF
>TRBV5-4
CASSSGRGATNEKLFF
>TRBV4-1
CASSQDRATDTQYF
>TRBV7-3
CASSRLGVGTEAFF
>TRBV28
CASSFARSGTGELFF
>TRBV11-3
CASSLLAGLASYNEQFF
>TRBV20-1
CSAKKTSGSNEQFF
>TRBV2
CASSESQIAKNIQYF
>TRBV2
CASSVAGGPGDNEQFF
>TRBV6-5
CASSFGDSSYEQYF
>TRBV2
CASRYLEGWTEAFF
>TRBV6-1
CASSEGQPMNTEAFF